The next 21 T cell receptor beta chains were all read from a single sample in a study of post-analysis software for immune sequencing data. Study-level points and caveats: TRBV5-6, TRBV5-1 and TRBV20-1 belonged to a set of roughly five TRBV segments that were more frequent in patients than controls.

Included in the TCR beta cDNA libraries were unique molecular identifiers. TCRdb fed the PCR reads into MiXCR, producing one record per CDR3 protein. The table records 400,000 to 500,000 distinct CDR3 sequences, about 39% of them present only once. The antigens for these receptors are not known. The specimen was blood. Receptors were obtained from a girl aged 2-10 years with multiple sclerosis.

This clonotype was observed a few times. The chain uses TRBV15 and TRBJ2-5; D perhaps matches TRBD2 (6 bases). CDR1 and CDR2 from the germline V gene are LNHNV and YYDKDF (reference sequence). The V end was cut by 8 bases, the J end by 3 bases, with 13 bases between. This CDR3 is built from 13 residues. As DNA, the CDR3 is TGTGCCACCGGGACTTTTGGGGAAGAGACCCAGTACTTC. This gives the protein CATGTFGEETQYF.

The chain joins TRBV20-1 to TRBJ2-3, with a possible D match to TRBD2 (6 bases). Germline V gene sequence: CDR1 DFQATT, CDR2 SNEGSKA (reference sequence). Trimming pared 4 bases from V and 1 base from J, leaving 15 bases between. The CDR3 has 15 residues. CDR3 DNA: TGCAGTGCTAAGAACCCGGGACTTCGCACAGATACGCAGTATTTT. Translation: CSAKNPGLRTDTQYF.

This clonotype was counted a few times. The chain employs TRBV5-1 and TRBJ2-5; TRBD2 matches at 10 bases. The better agreement between TRBJ2-7 and the DNA end casts doubt on the J call. The CDR3 has 15 residues. CDR1 is SGHRS and CDR2 is YFSETQ in the germline V gene. CDR3: CASSTPSGSRIEQYF. CDR3 DNA sequence: TGCGCCAGCAGCACACCTAGCGGGAGCCGCATCGAGCAGTACTTC.

The V and J genes are TRBV7-2 and TRBJ2-5; TRBD2 is a possible D gene (6 bases). Trimming left V 7 bases short and J 5 bases short, with 11 bases between. CDR1 SGHTA and CDR2 FQGNSA come from the germline V gene. This CDR3 has 12 amino acids. The CDR3 is CASNGREETQYF. The CDR3 DNA reads TGTGCCAGCAACGGGAGAGAGGAGACCCAGTACTTC.

This clonotype turned up a few times. V is TRBV20-1 and J is TRBJ1-2, with D perhaps TRBD1 (6 bases). The CDR3 has 12 residues. Germline V gene sequence: CDR1 DFQATT, CDR2 SNEGSKA (reference sequence). Trimming pared 4 bases from V and 4 bases from J, leaving 10 bases between. The DNA of the CDR3 is TGCAGTGCTAAAACAGGGACCTATGGCTACACCTTC. Translation gives CSAKTGTYGYTF.

The genes are TRBV6-1 and TRBJ2-1; no firm D call. The J call may be mistaken, given a closer DNA end match to TRBJ2-7. From germline, CDR1 is MNHNS and CDR2 SASEGT. The CDR3 has 18 residues. CDR3 nucleotides: TGTGCCAGCAGTGTCCTTTCCCCGGCAGTCCGCACTTACAATGAGCAGTACTTC. Translated, it gives CASSVLSPAVRTYNEQYF.

The CDR3 protein is CASSLFSSGNGYTF. The CDR3 region has the DNA TGTGCCAGCAGCTTGTTTTCCTCCGGGAATGGCTACACCTTC. This sequence joins TRBV5-5 and TRBJ1-2; D gene unclear. Trimming shortened V by 1 base and J by 6 bases, and 13 bases separated the two germline ends. CDR1 and CDR2 (germline): SGHKS, YYEKEE (reference sequence). The CDR3 runs to 14 residues.

This chain uses TRBV21-1 with TRBJ1-4; the table's D call of TRBD1 was not tested on the DNA. TRBV21-1 is given as a pseudogene. The CDR3 runs 17 residues. CDR3 region: CASSSYTGAGTNEKLFF. DNA for the CDR3: TGTGCCAGCAGCAGTTATACAGGGGCCGGGACTAATGAAAAACTGTTTTTT.

The chain recombines TRBV5-1 with TRBJ2-1, with 8 bases identical to TRBD1. Germline-derived CDR1 and CDR2 are SGHRS and YFSETQ. The CDR3 totals 15 residues. J lost 0 bases, V lost 7 bases, and 6 bases had no gene match. In DNA form, the CDR3 reads TGCGCCAGCGGAAAGGGACAGGACTCCTACAATGAGCAGTTCTTC. Translation gives CASGKGQDSYNEQFF.

V is TRBV9 and J is TRBJ2-3, with 11 bases that match TRBD2. With V trimmed by 3 bases and J by 3 bases, 6 bases remained unmatched. Germline assignment: CDR1 SGDLS and CDR2 YYNGEE. The CDR3 covers 16 residues. CDR3 nucleotide sequence: TGTGCCAGCAGCGCCTTAGCGGGAGGGGAAACAGATACGCAGTATTTT. This sequence encodes CASSALAGGETDTQYF. Full variable domain (outside the CDR3, taken from reference TRBV9 and TRBJ2-3): DSGVTQTPKHLITATGQRVTLRCSPRSGDLSVYWYQQSLDQGLQFLIQYYNGEERAKGNILERFSAQQFPDLHSELNLSSLELGDSALYFCASSALAGGETDTQYFGPGTRLTVL.

The chain joins TRBV5-1 to TRBJ1-1, with a possible D match to TRBD1 (5 bases). CDR3 length equals 13 residues. CDR1 and CDR2 (germline): SGHRS, YFSETQ. With 4 bases removed from V and 1 base from J, the gap between germline ends came to 8 bases. The CDR3 DNA is TGCGCCAGCAGCGGGGGAGAGAACACTGAAGCTTTCTTT. It is translated as CASSGGENTEAFF.

There are a few counts of this clonotype. V is TRBV20-1 and J is TRBJ2-3; D remains unclear. Trimming removed 8 bases at V and 2 bases at J, with 14 bases between. Germline CDR1 DFQATT, CDR2 SNEGSKA (reference sequence). The CDR3 runs 13 residues. The CDR3 protein is CSLGRLITDTQYF. For the CDR3, the DNA is TGCAGTCTAGGACGGCTGATCACAGATACGCAGTATTTT.

This clonotype occurred many times. J is TRBJ2-5 and V is TRBV7-8; D ambiguous. The germline gives CDR1 SGHVS, CDR2 FQNEAQ. V lost 1 base, J lost 1 base, and 7 bases lay in between. The CDR3 loop spans 14 amino acids. The CDR3 loop is CASSLGLGQETQYF. DNA for the CDR3: TGTGCCAGCAGCTTAGGGTTAGGCCAAGAGACCCAGTACTTC.

This clonotype was picked up a small number of times. The chain combines TRBV12-3 or TRBV12-4 with TRBJ2-7; D not certain. V shed 3 bases and J shed 0 bases, with 9 bases lying between them. There are 14 residues in the CDR3. Written as DNA, the CDR3 is TGTGCCAGCAGTTTCGGGCAGACCTCCTACGAGCAGTACTTC. This gives the protein CASSFGQTSYEQYF.

This clonotype appeared many times. The rearrangement joins TRBV28 to TRBJ2-7; D is unclear. Per germline, CDR1 MDHEN and CDR2 SYDVKM. V shed 5 bases and J shed 1 base, with 18 bases lying between them. The CDR3 runs to 16 residues. The CDR3 bases are TGTGCCAGCAGTCCCCCTGCCAGGCATACTTCCTACGAGCAGTACTTC. This codes for CASSPPARHTSYEQYF.

The genes are TRBV25-1 and TRBJ1-5; unclear D gene. Germline CDR1 MGHDK, CDR2 SYGVNS. Between the trimmed V and J ends, which lost 1 base and 4 bases, there was a span of 8 bases. The CDR3 totals 14 residues. The CDR3 region is CASSELDWNQPQHF. The CDR3 DNA follows: TGTGCCAGCAGTGAATTAGACTGGAATCAGCCCCAGCATTTT.

The J gene is TRBJ2-3, the V gene TRBV20-1; 9 nucleotides line up with TRBD1. The CDR3 is 15 amino acids. Germline V gene sequence: CDR1 DFQATT, CDR2 SNEGSKA (reference sequence). The ends lost 4 bases at V and 3 bases at J; junction bases unmatched: 8. CDR3 nucleotides: TGCAGTGCTAAAAACCGGGACAGGGCTACAGATACGCAGTATTTT. Translated, it gives CSAKNRDRATDTQYF.

This clonotype was detected once. The genes are TRBV20-1 and TRBJ2-7; D is possibly TRBD2 (6 bases). The CDR3 loop spans 12 amino acids. CDR1 is DFQATT, CDR2 SNEGSKA, per germline (reference sequence). Trimming took 6 bases from V and 5 from J, leaving 14 bases between them. The CDR3 sequence is CSATDLANEQYF. The CDR3 nucleotides read TGCAGTGCCACAGACCTAGCGAACGAGCAGTACTTC.

V gene TRBV28 combines with J gene TRBJ2-1; D not certain. The V gene lost 7 bases and the J gene lost 8 bases, with 15 bases spanning the gap. CDR1 and CDR2 (germline): MDHEN, SYDVKM. The CDR3 runs to 13 residues. The CDR3 DNA is TGTGCCAGCAAGGGTAGACCGGTAGATGAGCAGTTCTTC. It specifies CASKGRPVDEQFF.

This rearrangement joins TRBV27 to TRBJ2-1, with 10 bases that match TRBD2. The J segment lost 3 bases and the V segment lost 2 bases, leaving 4 bases of the junction unmatched. The germline CDR1 and CDR2 sequences are MNHEY and SMNVEV (reference sequence). The CDR3 consists of 16 residues. The CDR3 nucleotides read TGTGCCAGCAGTTTAATGGCTAGCGGGGGCTACAATGAGCAGTTCTTC. Residues: CASSLMASGGYNEQFF.

With respect to this clonotype: At one boundary the junction diverges from the germline segment, which might be a read error. The chain is built from TRBV7-9 and TRBJ1-2; D is unresolved. The CDR3 extends over 13 amino acids. Germline V CDR1 and CDR2: SEHNR, FQNEAQ (reference sequence). The CDR3 region has the DNA TGTGTCAGCAGCTTAGAAGGAAACTATGGCTACACCTTC. Residues: CVSSLEGNYGYTF.